Included here is one T cell receptor beta chain sequence, with context. When replicate PCRs were run on sorted subsets, they used about 220 ng DNA, about 31,000 T cell genomes. Per the authors' pipeline: With immunoSEQ giving junction-only sequences and no quality scores, filtering differed. The protocol was immunoSEQ multiplex PCR, while the TCRdb copy is restricted to in-frame clones and leaves out a portion. That table is the source of V, J and clone size, and D and trimming were worked out from the DNA. The data hold 450,000 to 700,000 clones, with about 95% observed a single time. J gave up 0 bases and V 3 bases, and 3 bases lay outside the gene matches. Germline V gene lookup returns CDR1 MDHEN and CDR2 SYDVKM. CDR3 length equals 15 residues. The sample originates from a study of shared clonotypes between healthy human individuals. Turning to the study itself: Donors were a couple of women and a few men aged 18 to 49.

Naive CD8 populations comprised CD45RO-negative cells positively selected for CCR7, excluding terminally differentiated effector memory CD45RA+ cells. Material for sequencing was naive CD8+ T cells sorted from blood. This sequence originates from a woman aged 25 to 45 in good health. V gene TRBV28 combines with J gene TRBJ1-1; 8 bases are a match to TRBD1. The CDR3 bases are TGTGCCAGCAGTTTCCGGACAGGGCTGAACACTGAAGCTTTCTTT. Translated, it gives CASSFRTGLNTEAFF.